This TCR beta chain was recovered during a study of control samples from healthy donors and cancer patients. Clones were read by immunoSEQ multiplex PCR, and TCRdb kept only the in-frame ones, dropping some. The sample carries roughly 170,000 clones, 80% to 90% recorded once. Sequenced: blood. This clonotype originated in a woman in her 30s in good health.

CDR3 amino acids: CASSKTGAGQPQHF. CDR3 bases: TGTGCCAGCAGTAAGACAGGGGCTGGGCAGCCCCAGCATTTT. The chain is built from TRBV6-5 and TRBJ1-5, with 8 bases fitting TRBD1. This CDR3 is built from 14 residues. The germline gives CDR1 MNHEY, CDR2 SVGAGI. The V gene end was trimmed by 5 bases and the J gene end by 7 bases; junction bases not matched to a gene: 7.